The sequence of this TCR beta chain was determined in a study of blood T cell repertoires in COVID-19. Whole-study context: Specimens from acute and convalescent COVID-19 originated in the United States, Italy and Spain.

Participants were aged about 18 to 100 years from around 25 US areas. Assignment of participants to cohorts was predicated upon participant-reported clinical history. This CDR3 contains 17 residues. In germline, CDR1 is SGHRS, CDR2 YFSETQ. V was cut by 4 bases and J by 0 bases, with 17 bases left in between. Only in-frame clones appear in the TCRdb table, and some are missing; sequencing was by immunoSEQ multiplex PCR. Among roughly 400,000 clones listed, roughly 88% were seen once. Sequenced input: PBMCs or T cells enriched from blood (not recorded which). This sequence originates from a woman aged 18-35 years who had been exposed to COVID-19. The chain links TRBV5-1 to TRBJ2-1; D may be TRBD1 (6 bases). CDR3 bases: TGCGCCAGCAGCCCTCAGGGGCGCCAGCTCTCCTACAATGAGCAGTTCTTC. Encoded protein: CASSPQGRQLSYNEQFF.